One sample yielded the 2 T cell receptor beta chains listed below, sequenced in a study of cytomegalovirus exposure and HLA in healthy donors. The PCR ran on 60 Vbeta and 13 Jbeta primers. Produced via immunoSEQ multiplex PCR; TCRdb's table is partial and in-frame only. The sample shows over 50,000 clones, 60% to 80% of them seen only once. Sequenced: PBMCs. All receptors come from a female donor in good health and CMV-seronegative.

This clone has just a few counts. The chain recombines TRBV19 with TRBJ1-1; 9 bases are shared with TRBD1. Per germline, CDR1 LNHDA and CDR2 SQIVND (reference sequence). The V segment lost 4 bases and the J segment 6 bases; nucleotides outside the gene matches: 9. The CDR3 runs 15 residues. The CDR3 protein is CASSKMRDRVPEAFF. The CDR3 DNA reads TGTGCCAGTAGTAAGATGCGGGACAGGGTCCCTGAAGCTTTCTTT.

The V call is TRBV6-1, the J call TRBJ2-3; D not resolved. The length of the CDR3 is 14 residues. Germline V lookup: CDR1 MNHNS, CDR2 SASEGT. The V end was cut by 4 bases, the J end by 0 bases, with 8 bases between. CDR3 coding DNA: TGTGCCAGCAGTGTCCAGGTTAGCACAGATACGCAGTATTTT. This translates into CASSVQVSTDTQYF.